This TCR beta chain was documented in a study of T cells in Graves' hyperthyroidism and ophthalmopathy. This clonotype was found many times. Amplification targeted TCR beta CDR3 regions from RNA transcripts. RT-PCR in the first round (using the HTBI primer set) targeted the TCR CDR3. TCRdb called the multiplex PCR reads again in MiXCR, with one record for every CDR3 protein. The sample consists of hundreds of thousands of distinct CDR3 sequences, around a fifth of them appearing once. The sequenced material came from blood. This TCR was recovered from a man aged 50-59 years with Graves' ophthalmopathy.

The CDR3 region has the DNA TGTGCCAGCAGGTACAGGGTTGGCTACACCTTC. Its translation: CASRYRVGYTF. The rearrangement links TRBV2 to TRBJ1-2, with D possibly being TRBD1 (6 bases). Looked up from germline, CDR1 is SNHLY and CDR2 is FYNNEI. The germline V and J ends were trimmed by 6 bases and 7 bases, with 9 bases remaining between them. The CDR3 sequence is 11 residues long.